This TCR beta chain was captured by sequencing in a study of blood T cells in healthy people across ages. The study, taken as a whole, reports: Naive T cell percentage strongly correlated with TCR beta diversity.

Then a second PCR, running about 6 to 12 cycles, was carried out with a sample-barcoded 5' primer and a J-beta primer mix. All cDNA molecules were each tagged by a template-switch adaptor with 12 random nucleotides. TCRdb re-called the 5' RACE reads through MiXCR, storing one row per CDR3 protein. The sample has about 1,500,000 distinct CDR3 sequences, approximately 28% seen once. The germline V gene encodes CDR1 SGHTA and CDR2 FQGNSA. The CDR3 runs to 15 residues. V was pared by 5 bases and J by 1 base, with 14 bases between. Comment on this clonotype: Its antigen is as yet unknown.

The rearrangement uses TRBV7-2 and TRBJ1-1; maybe TRBD1 (6 bases). Sequenced sample: blood. The TCR originated in a young woman in good health. This CDR3 reads CASSIPRGANTEAFF. CDR3 sequence (DNA): TGTGCCAGCAGCATCCCCCGGGGGGCGAACACTGAAGCTTTCTTT.